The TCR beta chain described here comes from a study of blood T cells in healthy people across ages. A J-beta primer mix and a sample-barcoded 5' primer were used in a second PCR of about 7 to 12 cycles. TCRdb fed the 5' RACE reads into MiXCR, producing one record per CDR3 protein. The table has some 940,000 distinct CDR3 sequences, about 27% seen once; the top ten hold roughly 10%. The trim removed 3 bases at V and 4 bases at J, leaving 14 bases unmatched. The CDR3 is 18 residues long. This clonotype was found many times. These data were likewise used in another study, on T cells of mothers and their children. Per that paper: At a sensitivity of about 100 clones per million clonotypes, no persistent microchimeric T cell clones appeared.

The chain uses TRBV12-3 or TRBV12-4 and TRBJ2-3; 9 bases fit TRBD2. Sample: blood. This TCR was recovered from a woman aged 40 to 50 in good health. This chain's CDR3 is CASSFGLAGLVGPDTQYF. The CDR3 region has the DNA TGTGCCAGCAGTTTTGGGCTAGCGGGGTTGGTGGGGCCAGATACGCAGTATTTT.